These 27 T cell receptor beta chains came from one sample sequenced in a study of blood T cell repertoires in COVID-19. Produced via immunoSEQ multiplex PCR; TCRdb's table is partial and in-frame only. The sample records more than 70,000 clones, roughly three quarters being singletons. The sequenced sample consisted of peripheral blood. The receptors come from a human donor in a cohort sampled during active COVID-19.

The chain carries TRBV9 and TRBJ2-7; 9 bases agree with TRBD2. V lost 0 bases and J lost 1; bases outside the gene matches: 17. This CDR3 is 20 amino acids long. Germline V gene sequence: CDR1 SGDLS, CDR2 YYNGEE. CDR3 coding DNA: TGTGCCAGCAGCGTAGCTCCCAGCTCTGTTGGTAGCGGGAGTTCCTACGAGCAGTACTTC. This gives the protein CASSVAPSSVGSGSSYEQYF.

CDR3 residues: CASSPQGGDGEQYF. Written as DNA, the CDR3 is TGTGCCAGCAGCCCACAGGGGGGAGACGGCGAGCAGTACTTC. This chain links TRBV7-8 with TRBJ2-7, with 8 nucleotides matching TRBD1. This CDR3 region has 14 residues. Germline V lookup: CDR1 SGHVS, CDR2 FQNEAQ. With 5 bases clipped from V and 6 bases from J, the junction kept 9 bases outside the gene matches.

The chain recombines TRBV4-3 with TRBJ2-2; no definite D call. Germline CDR1 reads LGHNA; CDR2 reads YSLEER. The V end lost 0 bases, the J end lost 3 bases, and 11 bases lay between the germline ends. This CDR3 comprises 16 residues. The CDR3 coding sequence is TGCGCCAGCAGCCAAGATATCAACAGCTACACCGGGGAGCTGTTTTTT. Translated, it gives CASSQDINSYTGELFF.

This clone was picked up one time. The chain is built from TRBV25-1 and TRBJ2-7; D may be TRBD2 (8 bases). CDR1 and CDR2 (germline): MGHDK, SYGVNS. The V end lost 7 bases, the J end lost 1 base, and 17 bases lay between the germline ends. The CDR3 spans 15 residues. CDR3 amino acids: CASTPGRGLSYEQYF. The CDR3 bases are TGTGCCAGCACCCCCGGGAGGGGGCTGTCCTACGAGCAGTACTTC.

Notes on this clone: The sample has other DNA sequences that encode this CDR3 too. The chain joins TRBV5-1 to TRBJ2-7; 9 bases fit TRBD2. V shed 0 bases, J shed 3 bases, and the junction held 7 bases outside the gene matches. The CDR3 spans 16 residues. Germline CDR1 is SGHRS and CDR2 is YFSETQ. Here the CDR3 reads CASSLGVAGASYEQYF. In nucleotides, the CDR3 is TGCGCCAGCAGCTTGGGGGTAGCGGGAGCCAGCTACGAGCAGTACTTC.

This rearrangement joins TRBV11-2 to TRBJ2-1; possibly TRBD1 for D (6 bases). The V end lost 3 bases, the J end lost 2 bases, and 8 bases lay between the germline ends. The germline CDR1 and CDR2 sequences are SGHAT and FQNNGV. The CDR3 has 14 amino acids. CDR3 sequence (DNA): TGTGCCAGCAGCTTGGGGGCCCCCTACAATGAGCAGTTCTTC. It is translated as CASSLGAPYNEQFF.

The J gene is TRBJ1-1, the V gene TRBV28; D possibly corresponds to TRBD1 (6 bases). The ends were cut back, 2 bases at V and 5 bases at J, with 15 bases in the middle. Looked up from germline, CDR1 is MDHEN and CDR2 is SYDVKM. The CDR3 covers 15 residues. The CDR3, as DNA: TGTGCCAGCAGTTTACGGCGGGGGGCGCTTACTGAAGCTTTCTTT. Translation gives CASSLRRGALTEAFF.

The V and J genes are TRBV10-3 and TRBJ2-3; 8 bases map to TRBD2. CDR3 length: 14 amino acids. The V segment lost 5 bases and the J segment 3 bases; nucleotides outside the gene matches: 4. CDR1 is ENHRY, CDR2 SYGVKD, per germline. CDR3 DNA: TGTGCCATCAGTAGCGGGAGTGAAACAGATACGCAGTATTTT. Its protein is CAISSGSETDTQYF.

The CDR3 DNA reads TGTGCCAGCAGCTTGGCACAGGCGAACACTGAAGCTTTCTTT. Amino acids: CASSLAQANTEAFF. The chain couples TRBV5-5 to TRBJ1-1, with D tentatively TRBD1 (5 bases). This CDR3 comprises 14 residues. The germline gives CDR1 SGHKS, CDR2 YYEKEE (reference sequence). Trimming pared 0 bases from V and 1 base from J, leaving 7 bases between.

The V gene is TRBV10-1, the J gene TRBJ1-5; D may be TRBD1 (6 bases). V lost 0 bases and J lost 3, with 12 bases in between. This CDR3 has 16 amino acids. Looked up from germline, CDR1 is WNHNN and CDR2 is SYGVQD (reference sequence). In nucleotides, the CDR3 is TGCGCCAGCAGTGAGTCATTGGGGGCCCTCAATCAGCCCCAGCATTTT. This translates into CASSESLGALNQPQHF.

V is TRBV5-1 and J is TRBJ2-1; 10 bases match TRBD2. Germline CDR1 is SGHRS and CDR2 is YFSETQ. This CDR3 contains 18 residues. The J segment lost 0 bases and the V segment lost 1 base, leaving 7 bases of the junction unmatched. CDR3 residues: CASSLWSSGSFSYNEQFF. CDR3 DNA: TGCGCCAGCAGCTTGTGGTCTAGCGGGAGTTTCTCCTACAATGAGCAGTTCTTC.

The chain carries TRBV7-2 and TRBJ2-4, with a tentative D call TRBD1 (6 bases). With 5 bases removed from V and 2 bases from J, the gap between germline ends came to 10 bases. The germline gives CDR1 SGHTA, CDR2 FQGNSA. The CDR3 is 14 amino acids. The CDR3 reads CASSPGVPKNIQYF. The CDR3 bases are TGTGCCAGCAGCCCAGGGGTGCCCAAAAACATTCAGTACTTC.

The chain couples TRBV7-2 to TRBJ2-7; 12 bases line up with TRBD2. Trimming took 5 bases from V and 4 from J; bases not matched to a gene: 6. This CDR3 spans 15 amino acids. From germline, CDR1 is SGHTA and CDR2 FQGNSA. CDR3 DNA: TGTGCCAGCAGCGTGACTAGCGGGAGTAATTACGAGCAGTACTTC. This sequence encodes CASSVTSGSNYEQYF.

This clone was counted only a few times. The chain joins TRBV6-1 to TRBJ1-5; D is uncertain. The length of the CDR3 is 15 residues. V lost 1 base, J lost 1 base, and 8 bases lay in between. Per the germline V gene, CDR1 is MNHNS and CDR2 is SASEGT. The CDR3 region has the DNA TGTGCCAGCAGTGAAGGGCCATTGAGCAATCAGCCCCAGCATTTT. Protein sequence: CASSEGPLSNQPQHF.

DNA for the CDR3: TGTGCCAGCAGGGCCGCGGGAGTTAACTATGGCTACACCTTC. Amino acid sequence: CASRAAGVNYGYTF. This chain connects TRBV13 to TRBJ1-2; D is unresolved. Germline loops: CDR1 PRHDT, CDR2 FYEKMQ (reference sequence). The CDR3 loop spans 14 amino acids. Trimming removed 6 bases at V and 1 base at J, with 12 bases between.

The chain carries TRBV5-4 and TRBJ2-3; maybe TRBD2 (6 bases). CDR3 size: 17 residues. Trimming stripped 1 base from V and 3 bases from J, with 18 bases between. From germline, CDR1 is SGHNT and CDR2 YYREEE (reference sequence). CDR3: CASSLRGSGGGTDTQYF. CDR3 in DNA: TGTGCCAGCAGCTTGAGAGGTAGCGGAGGAGGGACAGATACGCAGTATTTT.

Written as DNA, the CDR3 is TGTGCCAGCAGTTCCTACGACAGGGGAGGAAGGACTGAAGCTTTCTTT. Translating it yields CASSSYDRGGRTEAFF. V gene TRBV27 combines with J gene TRBJ1-1, with TRBD1 identical over 8 bases. Looked up from germline, CDR1 is MNHEY and CDR2 is SMNVEV (reference sequence). The CDR3 spans 16 residues. The V segment lost 4 bases and the J segment 5 bases; nucleotides outside the gene matches: 12.

This rearrangement joins TRBV7-9 to TRBJ2-7, with 7 bases that match TRBD1. The CDR3 covers 14 residues. In germline, CDR1 is SEHNR, CDR2 FQNEAQ (reference sequence). The trim removed 5 bases at V and 3 bases at J, leaving 7 bases unmatched. CDR3 residues: CASSPRDSNYEQYF. In nucleotides, the CDR3 is TGTGCCAGCAGCCCCAGGGACAGCAACTACGAGCAGTACTTC.

This chain connects TRBV4-3 to TRBJ2-5, with D possibly matching TRBD2 (6 bases). Germline CDR1 reads LGHNA; CDR2 reads YSLEER. This CDR3 region has 15 residues. Trimming left V 0 bases short and J 5 bases short, with 13 bases between. CDR3 sequence: CASSQDGGGRETQYF. CDR3 in DNA: TGCGCCAGCAGCCAAGATGGCGGAGGGCGGGAGACCCAGTACTTC.

The V and J genes are TRBV19 and TRBJ2-5, with 7 bases fitting TRBD2. There are 15 residues in the CDR3. Germline V gene sequence: CDR1 LNHDA, CDR2 SQIVND (reference sequence). With V trimmed by 3 bases and J by 2 bases, 6 bases remained unmatched. The CDR3 DNA sequence: TGTGCCAGTAGTATTTCGCTAGCGGTACAAGAGACCCAGTACTTC. The encoded protein is CASSISLAVQETQYF. Variable domain in full (rest from reference TRBV19 and TRBJ2-5): DGGITQSPKYLFRKEGQNVTLSCEQNLNHDAMYWYRQDPGQGLRLIYYSQIVNDFQKGDIAEGYSVSREKKESFPLTVTSAQKNPTAFYLCASSISLAVQETQYFGPGTRLLVL.

This sequence joins TRBV5-4 and TRBJ2-2, with TRBD2 matching 8 bases. After removal of 5 bases from V and 4 bases from J, the junction contained 10 bases not matched to a gene. CDR3 length: 16 residues. The germline V gene encodes CDR1 SGHNT and CDR2 YYREEE (reference sequence). The DNA for the CDR3 is TGTGCCAGCAGACCAAAGTGGGCGGGAGGCACCGGGGAGCTGTTTTTT. Residues: CASRPKWAGGTGELFF.

The chain has TRBV6-5 and TRBJ2-2, with a possible D match to TRBD2 (6 bases). The germline CDR1 and CDR2 sequences are MNHEY and SVGAGI. V lost 0 bases, J lost 2 bases, and 10 bases lay in between. The CDR3 is made up of 16 amino acids. The CDR3 protein is CASSYSASANTGELFF. Written as DNA, the CDR3 is TGTGCCAGCAGTTACTCGGCTAGCGCTAACACCGGGGAGCTGTTTTTT.

The CDR3 DNA reads as TGCAGTGTTCCGGGAAACTATGGCTACACCTTC. Its translation is CSVPGNYGYTF. V and J are TRBV20-1 and TRBJ1-2; D gene uncertain. Germline CDR1 reads DFQATT; CDR2 reads SNEGSKA (reference sequence). The CDR3 loop spans 11 amino acids. Trimming removed 7 bases at V and 2 bases at J, with 8 bases between.

The rearrangement links TRBV11-2 to TRBJ2-2; 9 bases map to TRBD1. CDR3 length equals 14 residues. Germline V CDR1 and CDR2: SGHAT, FQNNGV. J gave up 7 bases and V 8 bases, and 8 bases lay outside the gene matches. CDR3 loop: CASQDRGKSGELFF. The CDR3 DNA sequence: TGTGCCAGCCAAGACAGGGGGAAGAGCGGGGAGCTGTTTTTT.

The rearrangement links TRBV23-1 to TRBJ2-1; 13 bases align to TRBD2. TRBV23-1 is labeled an ORF, and its function is uncertain. The CDR3 length is 17 residues. V shed 4 bases, J shed 4 bases, and the junction held 7 bases outside the gene matches. The CDR3 here is CASSPRTSGGSYNEQFF. The CDR3 DNA reads TGCGCCAGCAGTCCCCGGACTAGCGGGGGATCATACAATGAGCAGTTCTTC.

This sequence joins TRBV14 and TRBJ2-1; D gene unclear. Germline values: CDR1 SGHDN, CDR2 FVKESK. The CDR3 loop spans 17 amino acids. V was shortened by 4 bases and J by 0 bases, with 16 bases between the two germline ends. The CDR3 loop is CASSRPGDTDSYNEQFF. CDR3 in DNA: TGTGCCAGCAGCCGACCGGGTGATACCGACTCCTACAATGAGCAGTTCTTC.

The J gene is TRBJ2-5, the V gene TRBV5-1, with D possibly matching TRBD1 (6 bases). The CDR3 extends over 16 amino acids. CDR1 and CDR2 (germline): SGHRS, YFSETQ. V lost 0 bases to trimming and J lost 5 bases, with 17 bases between them. CDR3 residues: CASSLGATGPGETQYF. DNA for the CDR3: TGCGCCAGCAGCTTGGGGGCGACAGGCCCCGGGGAGACCCAGTACTTC.